The subject of this entry is one T cell receptor (beta chain). The antigen remains undetermined. The sample is drawn from a study of human T cells and chemical hapten exposure. Indicated time point: patch test 3, about 24 weeks after DPC sensitization. The treatment was: therapeutic diphenylcyclopropenone sensitization with weekly scalp DPC. Individual cDNA molecules in this library carried unique molecular identifiers. MiXCR was run by TCRdb on the RACE reads, yielding one entry per CDR3 protein. The sample records about 190,000 distinct CDR3 sequences, around a quarter being singletons. General study points: Relative to control repertoires, expanded TCRs gave rise to significantly more large CDR3 similarity clusters. Patch test score tracked positively with PT1 expanded TCR counts.

Germline V CDR1 and CDR2: MNHNS, SASEGT. This CDR3 has 15 amino acids. The V and J ends lost 1 base and 5 bases, in that order; junction bases with no gene match: 7. Specimen: whole blood, collected in connection with sensitization to the hapten diphenylcyclopropenone (DPC). The chain has TRBV6-1 and TRBJ2-5; 7 positions agree with TRBD1. The receptor's source is a woman aged 40 to 50 with alopecia areata. Some clones in this sample may be carry-over from other donors' samples. Written as DNA, the CDR3 is TGTGCCAGCAGTGAAGTCCCAGGGGGTGGTGAGACCCAGTACTTC. Translated: CASSEVPGGGETQYF.